One and the same sample provided the 9 T cell receptor beta chains below, sequenced in a study of blood T cell repertoires in COVID-19. The data were produced by immunoSEQ multiplex PCR, yet TCRdb's version contains in-frame clones alone and is incomplete. The sample records fewer than 70,000 clones, around 78% being singletons. The sequenced material came from peripheral blood. The receptors derive from a human donor in a cohort sampled during active COVID-19.

The chain has TRBV27 and TRBJ2-7; D not certain. Germline assignment: CDR1 MNHEY and CDR2 SMNVEV (reference sequence). This CDR3 is 19 amino acids long. The V and J ends lost 1 base and 2 bases respectively, with 24 bases between them. The CDR3 protein is CASSLFHFLAANRTYEQYF. CDR3 nucleotide sequence: TGTGCCAGCAGTTTATTTCACTTTTTGGCCGCGAACAGAACCTACGAGCAGTACTTC.

This chain uses TRBV25-1 with TRBJ2-7; 7 nucleotides align to TRBD1. Germline values: CDR1 MGHDK, CDR2 SYGVNS. The CDR3 loop spans 13 amino acids. Trimming removed 4 bases from V and 7 bases from J; junction bases left unmatched: 7. Here the CDR3 reads CASSVDRVEEQYF. For the CDR3, the DNA is TGTGCCAGCAGTGTCGACAGGGTAGAGGAGCAGTACTTC.

The rearrangement joins TRBV2 to TRBJ2-7, with D possibly matching TRBD1 (6 bases). V was shortened by 4 bases and J by 0 bases, with 10 bases between the two germline ends. The CDR3 extends over 14 amino acids. Per germline, CDR1 SNHLY and CDR2 FYNNEI. CDR3 sequence: CASSGRQVSYEQYF. CDR3 in DNA: TGTGCCAGCAGTGGCCGACAGGTCTCCTACGAGCAGTACTTC.

For the CDR3, the DNA is TGTGCCAGTAGTCTCGGGACAGCCTTCGAGCAGTACTTC. This sequence encodes CASSLGTAFEQYF. The V gene is TRBV19, the J gene TRBJ2-7; 7 nucleotides align to TRBD1. Germline V gives CDR1 LNHDA, CDR2 SQIVND (reference sequence). There are 13 residues in the CDR3. With V trimmed by 5 bases and J by 6 bases, 7 bases remained unmatched.

The V gene is TRBV6-5, the J gene TRBJ1-2; D is unresolved. Germline V CDR1 and CDR2: MNHEY, SVGAGI. V lost 0 bases and J 5 bases, leaving 7 bases between the germline ends. The CDR3 is made up of 13 amino acids. The CDR3 DNA sequence: TGTGCCAGCAGTTACTCGCGGGAATATGGCTACACCTTC. This codes for CASSYSREYGYTF.

The rearrangement links TRBV10-3 to TRBJ2-7, with a possible D match to TRBD2 (6 bases). CDR3 length: 13 residues. Germline V gene sequence: CDR1 ENHRY, CDR2 SYGVKD. V was clipped by 7 bases and J by 7 bases, with 17 bases between them. Here the CDR3 DNA reads TGTGCCATCAAAATGACCGTGGCGGGGGAGCAGTACTTC. Amino acid sequence: CAIKMTVAGEQYF.

The gene calls are TRBV7-2 and TRBJ2-7; 7 nucleotides match TRBD2. The CDR3 is 17 amino acids. In germline, CDR1 is SGHTA, CDR2 FQGNSA. Trimming cost V 0 bases and J 7 bases; bases outside gene matches: 15. The chain's CDR3 is CASSLAPPAGEGREQYF. CDR3 bases: TGTGCCAGCAGCTTAGCCCCCCCGGCGGGAGAAGGGCGGGAGCAGTACTTC.

The chain recombines TRBV9 with TRBJ1-2; a possible D gene is TRBD1 (6 bases). The CDR3 totals 17 residues. The germline V and J ends were trimmed by 1 base and 0 bases, with 16 bases remaining between them. The germline V gene encodes CDR1 SGDLS and CDR2 YYNGEE. DNA of the CDR3: TGTGCCAGCAGCGTATCCCCCGACAGGTTAGCTAACTATGGCTACACCTTC. This sequence encodes CASSVSPDRLANYGYTF.

The chain uses TRBV5-4 and TRBJ2-1, with TRBD2 identical over 8 bases. V gave up 5 bases and J gave up 9 bases; unmatched junction bases: 13. Germline CDR1 is SGHNT and CDR2 is YYREEE (reference sequence). The CDR3 runs 15 residues. CDR3 region: CASRYPGLELGEQFF. The CDR3 bases are TGTGCCAGCAGGTACCCGGGACTAGAGCTCGGTGAGCAGTTCTTC.